A single sample is the source of the 14 T cell receptor beta chains below, sequenced in a study of blood T cell repertoires in COVID-19. The table came from immunoSEQ multiplex PCR; TCRdb's copy has only in-frame clones and leaves some out. The sample lists about 66,000 clones, roughly 86% seen once, with roughly 6.9% in the top ten. Material: peripheral blood. These TCRs come from a man between 50 and 59 years old with active COVID-19.

The chain recombines TRBV29-1 with TRBJ2-4; unclear D gene. Trimming removed 6 bases at V and 1 base at J, with 16 bases between. Germline V CDR1 and CDR2: SQVTM, ANQGSEA. This CDR3 spans 15 amino acids. The CDR3 loop reads CSVSSAPTAKNIQYF. Written as DNA, the CDR3 is TGCAGCGTATCGTCAGCCCCGACTGCCAAAAACATTCAGTACTTC.

This sequence joins TRBV30 and TRBJ1-2; 8 nucleotides match TRBD1. V shed 6 bases, J shed 7 bases, and the junction held 7 bases outside the gene matches. This CDR3 comprises 12 residues. Germline V CDR1 and CDR2: GTSNPN, SVGIG (reference sequence). The chain's CDR3 is CACNRGMIGYTF. CDR3 in DNA: TGTGCCTGCAACAGGGGGATGATTGGCTACACCTTC.

The chain employs TRBV6-5 and TRBJ1-1, with a possible D match to TRBD1 (5 bases). V lost 2 bases, J lost 3 bases, and 16 bases lay in between. The germline V gene encodes CDR1 MNHEY and CDR2 SVGAGI. This CDR3 has 16 amino acids. CDR3 sequence: CASSYQRGGGYTEAFF. CDR3 nucleotides: TGTGCCAGCAGTTACCAACGGGGCGGGGGATACACTGAAGCTTTCTTT.

This chain connects TRBV6-2 or TRBV6-3 to TRBJ2-7; the match to TRBD2 covers 7 bases. Germline V CDR1 and CDR2: MNHEY, SVGEGT. The CDR3 totals 15 residues. With V trimmed by 2 bases and J by 1 base, 5 bases remained unmatched. CDR3 sequence (DNA): TGTGCCAGCAGTTACGTCCCGGGAGGTTCCTACGAGCAGTACGTC. This codes for CASSYVPGGSYEQYV.

CDR3 residues: CASSPRLGLGVEETQYF. CDR3 bases: TGTGCCAGCAGCCCGAGGCTGGGACTAGGGGTGGAAGAGACCCAGTACTTC. The V gene is TRBV7-2, the J gene TRBJ2-5, with 8 bases lining up with TRBD2. Germline CDR1 SGHTA, CDR2 FQGNSA. This CDR3 has 17 residues. Trimming cost V 5 bases and J 3 bases; bases outside gene matches: 14.

The chain combines TRBV11-2 with TRBJ1-1; D perhaps matches TRBD1 (5 bases). V lost 6 bases and J 0 bases, leaving 14 bases between the germline ends. The germline gives CDR1 SGHAT, CDR2 FQNNGV. The CDR3 length is 15 residues. CDR3 nucleotide sequence: TGTGCCAGCAGTACCCGGGGGGGTATGAACACTGAAGCTTTCTTT. This sequence encodes CASSTRGGMNTEAFF.

The CDR3 nucleotides are TGTGCCAGCAGTTCGGGACCAGAGGGGGTGTACGTC. Translation gives CASSSGPEGVYV. The V call is TRBV28, the J call TRBJ2-7; weak D call: TRBD1 (6 bases). The V gene's germline CDR1 is MDHEN and CDR2 SYDVKM. Trimming removed 4 bases from V and 12 bases from J, with 16 bases in between. The CDR3 runs to 12 residues.

J is TRBJ2-7 and V is TRBV5-6; weak D call: TRBD1 (6 bases). Deletions cut 0 bases from V and 3 bases from J, with 7 bases between. The length of the CDR3 is 13 residues. Germline loops: CDR1 SGHDT, CDR2 YYEEEE. As DNA, the CDR3 is TGTGCCAGCAGCTTGGGACAGGTCTACGAGCAGTACTTC. Protein product: CASSLGQVYEQYF.

The gene calls are TRBV18 and TRBJ1-3, with TRBD1 identical over 8 bases. V trimming: 3 bases; J trimming: 0 bases; junction bases outside the gene matches: 7. The CDR3 extends over 17 amino acids. In germline, CDR1 is KGHSH, CDR2 LQKENI. CDR3 DNA: TGTGCCAGCTCACCGTTGGACAGGGCGTCCTCTGGAAACACCATATATTTT. Its translation is CASSPLDRASSGNTIYF.

This chain uses TRBV29-1 with TRBJ1-5, with 7 positions matching TRBD1. The V gene end was trimmed by 6 bases and the J gene end by 1 base; junction bases not matched to a gene: 6. The CDR3 extends over 14 amino acids. Looked up from germline, CDR1 is SQVTM and CDR2 is ANQGSEA. The CDR3 region has the DNA TGCAGCGTCGCGACGACAGGGAGCAATCAGCCCCAGCATTTT. It is translated as CSVATTGSNQPQHF.

This chain joins TRBV7-9 and TRBJ2-7, with D maybe TRBD2 (6 bases). The CDR3 has 16 residues. Trimming shortened V by 1 base and J by 1 base, and 14 bases separated the two germline ends. Germline CDR1 and CDR2: SEHNR and FQNEAQ (reference sequence). As DNA, the CDR3 is TGTGCCAGCAGCTTAGGTTTGGGGGGTTCTTCCTACGAGCAGTACTTC. Translation gives CASSLGLGGSSYEQYF.

The chain uses TRBV5-6 and TRBJ2-1; D not certain. Germline lookup yields CDR1 SGHDT and CDR2 YYEEEE. The CDR3 spans 13 residues. Trimming shortened V by 9 bases and J by 6 bases, and 16 bases separated the two germline ends. In nucleotides, the CDR3 is TGTGCCACATCCCCTCCGGGTGGCAATGAGCAGTTCTTC. Amino acids: CATSPPGGNEQFF. Complete variable domain (other parts from reference TRBV5-6 and TRBJ2-1): DAGVTQSPTHLIKTRGQQVTLRCSPKSGHDTVSWYQQALGQGPQFIFQYYEEEERQRGNFPDRFSGHQFPNYSSELNVNALLLGDSALYLCATSPPGGNEQFFGPGTRLTVL.

Here the CDR3 DNA reads TGTGCCAGTAACCCCGGGGGGAAGTACAATGAGCAGTTCTTC. Protein product: CASNPGGKYNEQFF. V gene TRBV19 combines with J gene TRBJ2-1; 7 bases are shared with TRBD2. V was pared by 7 bases and J by 4 bases, with 7 bases of the junction left unmatched. CDR3 length: 14 amino acids. The germline V gene has CDR1 LNHDA and CDR2 SQIVND (reference sequence).

The rearrangement links TRBV29-1 to TRBJ2-1; a weak D match, TRBD1 (7 bases). The CDR3 consists of 12 residues. The V end was cut by 7 bases, the J end by 6 bases, with 13 bases between. The germline V gene encodes CDR1 SQVTM and CDR2 ANQGSEA. CDR3 region: CSAGGGLNEQFF. CDR3 DNA sequence: TGCAGCGCCGGAGGGGGCCTCAATGAGCAGTTCTTC.